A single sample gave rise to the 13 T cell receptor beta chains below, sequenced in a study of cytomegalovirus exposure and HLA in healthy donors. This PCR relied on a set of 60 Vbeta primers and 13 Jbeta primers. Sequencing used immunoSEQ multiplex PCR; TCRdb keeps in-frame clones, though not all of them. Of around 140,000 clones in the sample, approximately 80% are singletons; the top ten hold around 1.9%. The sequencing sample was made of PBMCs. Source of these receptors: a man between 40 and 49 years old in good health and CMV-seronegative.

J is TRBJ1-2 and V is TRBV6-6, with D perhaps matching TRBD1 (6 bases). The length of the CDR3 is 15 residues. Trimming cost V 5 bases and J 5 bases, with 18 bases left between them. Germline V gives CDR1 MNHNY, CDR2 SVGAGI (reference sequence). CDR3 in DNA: TGTGCCAGCAGTCTAACGGTCTTGGACAGATATGGCTACACCTTC. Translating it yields CASSLTVLDRYGYTF.

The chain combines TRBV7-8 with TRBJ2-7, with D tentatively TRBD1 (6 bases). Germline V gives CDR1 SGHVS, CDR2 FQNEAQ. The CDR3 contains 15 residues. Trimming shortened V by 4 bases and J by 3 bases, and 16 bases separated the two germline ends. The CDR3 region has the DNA TGTGCCAGCAGCTCCTCAACAGGGATGAGCTACGAGCAGTACTTC. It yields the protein CASSSSTGMSYEQYF. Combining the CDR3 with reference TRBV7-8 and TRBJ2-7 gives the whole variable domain GAGVSQSPRYKVAKRGQDVALRCDPISGHVSLFWYQQALGQGPEFLTYFQNEAQLDKSGLPSDRFFAERPEGSVSTLKIQRTQQEDSAVYLCASSSSTGMSYEQYFGPGTRLTVT.

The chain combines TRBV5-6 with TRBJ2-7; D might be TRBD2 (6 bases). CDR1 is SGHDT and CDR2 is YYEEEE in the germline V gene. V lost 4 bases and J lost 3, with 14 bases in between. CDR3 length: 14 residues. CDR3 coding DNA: TGTGCCAGCAGCCCTCCCCAGGGACTCTACGAGCAGTACTTC. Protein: CASSPPQGLYEQYF.

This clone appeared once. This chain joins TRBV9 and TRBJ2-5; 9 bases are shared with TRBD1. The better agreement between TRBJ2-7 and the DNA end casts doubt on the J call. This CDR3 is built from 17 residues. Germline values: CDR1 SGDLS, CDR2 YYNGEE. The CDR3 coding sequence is TGTGCCAGCAGCGTAGTCCCCCTTGACAGGGGGACCCACGAGCAGTACTTC. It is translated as CASSVVPLDRGTHEQYF.

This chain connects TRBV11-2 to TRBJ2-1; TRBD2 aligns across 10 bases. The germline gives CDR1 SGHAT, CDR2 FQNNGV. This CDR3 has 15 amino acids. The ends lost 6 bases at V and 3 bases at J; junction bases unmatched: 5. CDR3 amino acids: CASRSTSGDYNEQFF. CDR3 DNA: TGTGCCAGCAGATCCACTAGCGGGGACTACAATGAGCAGTTCTTC.

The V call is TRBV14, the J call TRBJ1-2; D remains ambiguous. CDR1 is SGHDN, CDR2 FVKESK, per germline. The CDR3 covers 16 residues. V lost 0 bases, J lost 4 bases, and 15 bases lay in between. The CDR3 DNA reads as TGTGCCAGCAGCCAAGACTATGCGGGCCTCCCCTATGGCTACACCTTC. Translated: CASSQDYAGLPYGYTF.

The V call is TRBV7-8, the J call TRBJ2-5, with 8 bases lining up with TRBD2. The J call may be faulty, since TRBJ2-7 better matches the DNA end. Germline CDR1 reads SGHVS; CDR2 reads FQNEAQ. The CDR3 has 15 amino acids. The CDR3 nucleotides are TGTGCCAGCAGCTTAGGGACTAGCAATTACTACGAGCAGTACTTC. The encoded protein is CASSLGTSNYYEQYF.

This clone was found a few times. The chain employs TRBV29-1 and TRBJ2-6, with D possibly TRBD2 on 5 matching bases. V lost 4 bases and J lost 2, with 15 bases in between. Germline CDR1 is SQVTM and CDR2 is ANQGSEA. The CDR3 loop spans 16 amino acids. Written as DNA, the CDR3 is TGCAGCGTTGTTTTGCAATGGAGGACTGGGGCCAACGTCCTGACTTTC. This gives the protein CSVVLQWRTGANVLTF.

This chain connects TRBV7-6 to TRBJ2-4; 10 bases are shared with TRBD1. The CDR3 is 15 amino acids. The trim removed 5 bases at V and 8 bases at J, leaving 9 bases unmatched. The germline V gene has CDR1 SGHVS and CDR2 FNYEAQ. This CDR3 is CASSPTTGGSDIQYF. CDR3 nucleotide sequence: TGTGCCAGCAGCCCGACGACAGGGGGCTCTGACATTCAGTACTTC.

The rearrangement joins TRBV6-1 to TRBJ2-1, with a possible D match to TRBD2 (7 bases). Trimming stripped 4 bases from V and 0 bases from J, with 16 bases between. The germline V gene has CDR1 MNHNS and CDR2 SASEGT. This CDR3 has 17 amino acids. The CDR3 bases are TGTGCCAGCAGTGGCCGGGGGGCTGGGAGCTCCTACAATGAGCAGTTCTTC. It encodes CASSGRGAGSSYNEQFF.

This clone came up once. The CDR3 sequence is CASSQDGGGNPLEQYF. Here the CDR3 DNA reads TGCGCCAGCAGCCAAGATGGCGGGGGGAATCCCCTCGAGCAGTACTTC. The J gene is TRBJ2-7, the V gene TRBV4-1; TRBD2 matches at 8 bases. Germline CDR1 is MGHRA and CDR2 is YSYEKL. The ends lost 0 bases at V and 6 bases at J; junction bases unmatched: 10. The CDR3 extends over 16 amino acids.

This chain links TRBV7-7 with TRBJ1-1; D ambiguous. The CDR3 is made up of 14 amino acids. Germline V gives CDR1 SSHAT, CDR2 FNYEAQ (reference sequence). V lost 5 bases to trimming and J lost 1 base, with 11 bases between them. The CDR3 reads CASSPFTGNTEAFF. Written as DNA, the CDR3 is TGTGCCAGCAGCCCTTTTACCGGGAACACTGAAGCTTTCTTT.

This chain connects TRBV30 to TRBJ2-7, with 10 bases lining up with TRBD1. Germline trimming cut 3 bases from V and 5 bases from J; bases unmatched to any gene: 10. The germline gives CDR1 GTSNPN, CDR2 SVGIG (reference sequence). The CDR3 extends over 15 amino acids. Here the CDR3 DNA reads TGTGCCTGGAGGCGGGACAGGGGATGGACCGACGAGCAGTACTTC. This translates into CAWRRDRGWTDEQYF.